These T cell receptor beta chains were read from a single sample in a study of TIL therapy for anti-PD-1-resistant metastatic lung cancer. The assay was immunoSEQ multiplex PCR, and TCRdb's table has in-frame clones only and misses some. Among 50,000 to 60,000 clones listed, just over 70% were seen once. The sequences come from tumor tissue, collected at baseline. Receptors originate from a person between 30 and 79 years old with non-small cell lung cancer. CDR3s include the opening cysteine and the closing phenylalanine or tryptophan. D genes are given only for firm matches. Expanded clones are given a class, and other clones once, few, many or no size at all.

size: .
V: TRBV19
J: TRBJ1-5
D: .
DNA: TGTGCCAGTACGGTAGGGCTGAATCAGCCCCAGCATTTT
CDR3: CASTVGLNQPQHF

size: .
V: TRBV19
J: TRBJ1-2
D: .
DNA: TGTGCCAGTAGCCCGGGACCTAACTATGGCTACACCTTC
CDR3: CASSPGPNYGYTF

size: few
V: TRBV2
J: TRBJ2-2
D: .
DNA: TGTGCCAGCAGAGCCGGGCCGAACACCGGGGAGCTGTTTTTT
CDR3: CASRAGPNTGELFF

size: .
V: TRBV5-1
J: TRBJ1-4
D: .
DNA: TGCGCCAGCAGCTTGGCCGCGGGGTCGGGGGAAAAACTGTTTTTT
CDR3: CASSLAAGSGEKLFF

size: .
V: TRBV30
J: TRBJ2-7
D: .
DNA: TGTGCCTGGAGTCCAGGGTCCTCCTCCTACGAGCAGTACTTC
CDR3: CAWSPGSSSYEQYF

size: .
V: TRBV6-6
J: TRBJ1-1
D: TRBD1
DNA: TGTGCCAGCAGTTATGACAGGGGTGGTAGTGAAGCTTTCTTT
CDR3: CASSYDRGGSEAFF

size: .
V: TRBV5-1
J: TRBJ2-5
D: TRBD2
DNA: TGCGCCAGCAGCCTTAGCGGGCTAGAGACCCAGTACTTC
CDR3: CASSLSGLETQYF

size: .
V: TRBV5-6
J: TRBJ1-2
D: .
DNA: TGTGCCAGCAGCTTGGGGGACAAACCCCGGGGCTATGGCTACACCTTC
CDR3: CASSLGDKPRGYGYTF

size: .
V: TRBV5-1
J: TRBJ2-2
D: .
DNA: TGCGCCAGCAGCTTGACGCAGGTAGTAACCGGGGAGCTGTTTTTT
CDR3: CASSLTQVVTGELFF

size: few
V: TRBV9
J: TRBJ1-2
D: TRBD1
DNA: TGTGCCAGCAGCGTAGGGACAGGGGTTAGCTATGGCTACACCTTC
CDR3: CASSVGTGVSYGYTF

size: .
V: TRBV9
J: TRBJ2-1
D: TRBD2
DNA: TGTGCCAGCAGCCCGGGCGGGACTAGCATCTACAATGAGCAGTTCTTC
CDR3: CASSPGGTSIYNEQFF

size: .
V: TRBV10-3
J: TRBJ2-1
D: .
DNA: TGTGCCGCCCGGTCGGCGGAGCACTACAATGAGCAGTTCTTC
CDR3: CAARSAEHYNEQFF

size: .
V: TRBV5-1
J: TRBJ2-7
D: .
DNA: TGCGCCAGCAGACGTGACACCAGCACATACTACGAGCAGTACTTC
CDR3: CASRRDTSTYYEQYF

size: .
V: TRBV9
J: TRBJ2-7
D: TRBD1
DNA: TGTGCCAGCAGCGGGACAGGGCCCCCCTACGAGCAGTACTTC
CDR3: CASSGTGPPYEQYF

size: .
V: TRBV7-2
J: TRBJ2-5
D: .
DNA: TGTGCCAGCAGCTCCTCGGGACCCCAAGAGACCCAGTACTTC
CDR3: CASSSSGPQETQYF

size: .
V: TRBV29-1
J: TRBJ2-5
D: .
DNA: TGCAGCGTTGCTGTTAAATCAAAACAAGAGACCCAGTACTTC
CDR3: CSVAVKSKQETQYF

size: .
V: TRBV5-4
J: TRBJ2-1
D: .
DNA: TGTGCCAGCAGCTTTGCCCCGTCCCCTGAGCAGTTCTTC
CDR3: CASSFAPSPEQFF

size: once
V: TRBV2
J: TRBJ2-5
D: .
DNA: TGTGCCAGCACCCCGGGAGCAACCTACCAAGAGACCCAGTACTTC
CDR3: CASTPGATYQETQYF

size: few
V: TRBV10-3
J: TRBJ1-2
D: .
DNA: TGTGCCATCAGTGAGTCGGGGGGCTATGGCTACACCTTC
CDR3: CAISESGGYGYTF

size: .
V: TRBV10-2
J: TRBJ1-1
D: TRBD1
DNA: TGCGCCAGCCGATCGACAGGGTTGACTGAAGCTTTCTTT
CDR3: CASRSTGLTEAFF

size: .
V: TRBV6-5
J: TRBJ1-5
D: TRBD1
DNA: TGTGCCAGCAGTTCGCCCCGGGACAGGGGCCAAAGGACCCAGCATTTT
CDR3: CASSSPRDRGQRTQHF

size: .
V: TRBV19
J: TRBJ2-1
D: .
DNA: TGTGCCAGTAGCCCACGGGGGACAGACTACAATGAGCAGTTCTTC
CDR3: CASSPRGTDYNEQFF

size: few
V: TRBV19
J: TRBJ1-1
D: .
DNA: TGTGCCAGTAGTATGAGACGAGCAGTGAACACTGAAGCTTTCTTT
CDR3: CASSMRRAVNTEAFF

size: .
V: TRBV14
J: TRBJ2-7
D: .
DNA: TGTGCCAGCAGCCAAGCGCCTACCGGGACAAGGACCTACGAGCAGTACTTC
CDR3: CASSQAPTGTRTYEQYF

size: .
V: TRBV7-9
J: TRBJ1-2
D: .
DNA: TGTGCCAGCAGCTTACGAGTAGGGATGAACAGTGGCTATGGCTACACCTTC
CDR3: CASSLRVGMNSGYGYTF

size: .
V: TRBV28
J: TRBJ2-5
D: TRBD1
DNA: TGTGCCAGCAGTTTCCGACAGGGACCAGAGACCCAGTACTTC
CDR3: CASSFRQGPETQYF

size: .
V: TRBV6-5
J: TRBJ2-5
D: .
DNA: TGTGCCAGCAGCTGGACCCCCTCTTGGGAGGAGACCCAGTACTTC
CDR3: CASSWTPSWEETQYF

size: .
V: TRBV19
J: TRBJ2-7
D: .
DNA: TGTGCCAGTAGCCCTCTAGGGACACAAGCCTACGAGCAGTACTTC
CDR3: CASSPLGTQAYEQYF

size: .
V: TRBV7-2
J: TRBJ1-3
D: .
DNA: TGTGCCAGCAGCCGGGGGATCGCTGGAAACACCATATATTTT
CDR3: CASSRGIAGNTIYF

size: .
V: TRBV7-9
J: TRBJ1-1
D: TRBD1
DNA: TGTGCCAGCAGCCCCGACAGGGGGGACACTGAAGCTTTCTTT
CDR3: CASSPDRGDTEAFF

size: .
V: TRBV19
J: TRBJ2-4
D: .
DNA: TGTGCCAGTACCGGTGTGGGTATAGCCAAAAACATTCAGTACTTC
CDR3: CASTGVGIAKNIQYF

size: .
V: TRBV19
J: TRBJ1-2
D: .
DNA: TGTGCCAGTAGTCCGCCGGCAGGTCCTAACTATGGCTACACCTTC
CDR3: CASSPPAGPNYGYTF

size: .
V: TRBV6-5
J: TRBJ2-1
D: .
DNA: TGTGCCAGCAGTGGACAGCGTAGCTCCTACAATGAGCAGTTCTTC
CDR3: CASSGQRSSYNEQFF

size: .
V: TRBV7-3
J: TRBJ1-3
D: .
DNA: TGTGCCAGCAGCTTAGGAGGTCGGATCAGCTCTGGAAACACCATATATTTT
CDR3: CASSLGGRISSGNTIYF

size: once
V: TRBV5-1
J: TRBJ2-5
D: TRBD1
DNA: TGCGCCAGCACCCTCGGGACAGGGGGTCAAGAGACCCAGTACTTC
CDR3: CASTLGTGGQETQYF